This is a list of T cell receptor beta chains from one sample in a study of human T cells and chemical hapten exposure. TCRdb processed the RACE reads anew with MiXCR; each CDR3 protein has one entry. The sample lists about 380,000 distinct CDR3 sequences, about 4.4% seen once, with approximately 2.3% in the top ten. Specimen: whole blood, collected in connection with sensitization to the hapten diphenylcyclopropenone (DPC). These TCRs come from a woman between 45 and 65 years old with alopecia areata. Some clones in this sample may be carry-over from other donors' samples. Both conserved end residues are part of each CDR3. D genes are given only for firm matches. The size field is filled for only some rows; it gives once, few, many or a size class.

D gene	V gene	clone size	J gene	CDR3 protein	CDR3 DNA
.	TRBV20-1	many	TRBJ2-1	CSARALEYEQFF	TGCAGTGCTAGAGCACTAGAGTATGAGCAGTTCTTC
TRBD1	TRBV6-5	many	TRBJ2-7	CASSYSTGALWYF	TGTGCCAGCAGTTACTCGACAGGGGCCCTTTGGTACTTC
.	TRBV6-5	many	TRBJ1-4	CASSYSESTDTNEKLFF	TGTGCCAGCAGTTACTCCGAATCGACAGATACTAATGAAAAACTGTTTTTT
.	TRBV4-3	few	TRBJ2-1	CASSQDARGAYNEQFF	TGCGCCAGCAGCCAAGACGCAAGAGGGGCTTACAATGAGCAGTTCTTC
.	TRBV28	.	TRBJ2-3	CASGRDTQYF	TGTGCCAGCGGCCGGGATACGCAGTATTTT
.	TRBV10-3	.	TRBJ2-7	CAIRGTGYEQYF	TGTGCCATCCGAGGGACCGGTTACGAGCAGTACTTC
.	TRBV20-1	.	TRBJ1-5	CSARDLKGNQPQHF	TGCAGTGCTAGGGACCTCAAAGGAAATCAGCCCCAGCATTTT
.	TRBV19	few	TRBJ2-3	CASSEPFTDTQYF	TGTGCCAGCTCCGAACCTTTCACAGATACGCAGTATTTT
TRBD2	TRBV28	many	TRBJ2-3	CASSPLGSGRGDTDTQYF	TGTGCCAGCAGCCCCCTGGGTAGCGGGAGAGGGGACACAGATACGCAGTATTTT
TRBD2	TRBV12-3/TRBV12-4	many	TRBJ2-3	CASSFGKRESTDTQYF	TGTGCCAGCAGTTTTGGCAAGCGGGAGAGCACAGATACGCAGTATTTT
TRBD1	TRBV30	few	TRBJ2-7	CAWRDGTGIHEQYF	TGTGCCTGGAGGGATGGGACAGGGATCCACGAGCAGTACTTC
.	TRBV20-1	.	TRBJ2-5	CSAPIGAGQETQYF	TGCAGTGCTCCGATTGGGGCGGGACAAGAGACCCAGTACTTC
TRBD2	TRBV2	many	TRBJ2-1	CASRASGGEVSEQFF	TGTGCCAGCAGGGCTAGCGGGGGGGAGGTGAGTGAGCAGTTCTTC